One sample yielded the 20 T cell receptor beta chains listed below, sequenced in a study of T cells after posttransplantation cyclophosphamide. Treatment was busulfan-fludarabine conditioning, a marrow graft, and cyclophosphamide on days +3 and +4. Sequenced by immunoSEQ multiplex PCR; TCRdb stores in-frame clones only, minus some. Sampling found approximately 12,000 clones, none seen once. The source was PBMCs, collected after allogeneic stem cell transplant with posttransplant cyclophosphamide. These receptor sequences come from a female patient in her thirties or forties who received an allogeneic stem cell transplant from a related donor, was CMV-positive, and had acute GVHD only. Part of the T cell pool may stem from the graft donor.

This clone was counted at least ten times. The chain links TRBV5-1 to TRBJ2-1; D call uncertain. Germline V gene data show CDR1 as SGHRS and CDR2 as YFSETQ. The CDR3 is 17 residues long. With 5 bases removed from V and 0 bases from J, the gap between germline ends came to 18 bases. The CDR3 loop reads CASRLLAVQSSYNEQFF. CDR3 DNA: TGCGCCAGCAGGTTGTTGGCGGTCCAGAGCTCCTACAATGAGCAGTTCTTC.

This clone was seen ten or more times. The V gene is TRBV7-2, the J gene TRBJ1-2; 8 bases are shared with TRBD1. CDR1 is SGHTA, CDR2 FQGNSA, per germline. With V trimmed by 11 bases and J by 4 bases, 6 bases remained unmatched. The CDR3 sequence is 12 residues long. In DNA form, the CDR3 reads TGTGCCTGCGCTGACAGGGGCTATGGCTACACCTTC. It yields the protein CACADRGYGYTF. Full variable domain (rest looked up from reference TRBV7-2 and TRBJ1-2): GAGVSQSPSNKVTEKGKDVELRCDPISGHTALYWYRQSLGQGLEFLIYFQGNSAPDKSGLPSDRFSAERTGGSVSTLTIQRTQQEDSAVYLCACADRGYGYTFGSGTRLTVV.

There are many counts of this clone. The rearrangement joins TRBV19 to TRBJ1-6, with D possibly being TRBD1 (6 bases). The V and J ends lost 4 bases and 8 bases respectively, with 12 bases between them. This CDR3 comprises 14 residues. Germline CDR1 and CDR2: LNHDA and SQIVND (reference sequence). CDR3 region: CASSTRTEYSPLHF. In DNA, the CDR3 is TGTGCCAGTAGTACGCGGACAGAATATTCACCCCTCCACTTT. The variable domain in full, completed from reference TRBV19 and TRBJ1-6, reads DGGITQSPKYLFRKEGQNVTLSCEQNLNHDAMYWYRQDPGQGLRLIYYSQIVNDFQKGDIAEGYSVSREKKESFPLTVTSAQKNPTAFYLCASSTRTEYSPLHFGNGTRLTVT.

In this sample, this clone turned up many times. This sequence joins TRBV30 and TRBJ2-3, with 7 bases fitting TRBD2. V shed 2 bases and J 4 bases; nucleotides not matched to a gene: 6. The CDR3 runs to 14 residues. Germline CDR1 reads GTSNPN; CDR2 reads SVGIG (reference sequence). The CDR3 DNA reads TGTGCCTGGAGTTTAGCGGGCAGGCCAGATACGCAGTATTTT. This codes for CAWSLAGRPDTQYF.

This clone was seen a handful of times. This chain joins TRBV29-1 and TRBJ2-3; D is possibly TRBD2 (5 bases). The CDR3 consists of 15 residues. Germline loops: CDR1 SQVTM, CDR2 ANQGSEA. The V gene lost 6 bases and the J gene lost 4 bases, with 20 bases spanning the gap. CDR3 in amino acids: CSVVKALLSADTQYF. CDR3 DNA: TGCAGCGTAGTCAAGGCCCTCCTTAGCGCAGATACGCAGTATTTT.

The sample holds many counts of this clone. The V gene is TRBV4-2, the J gene TRBJ2-7; D is possibly TRBD1 (5 bases). The CDR3 spans 15 residues. CDR1 and CDR2 (germline): LGHNA, YNFKEQ. V lost 1 base to trimming and J lost 7 bases, with 17 bases between them. Here the CDR3 DNA reads TGTGCCAGCAGCCAAGTTCAAGCGATGGGGCAAGAGCAGTACTTC. This sequence encodes CASSQVQAMGQEQYF.

This clone was counted at least ten times. In the same sample, other DNA sequences code for this CDR3. The chain joins TRBV6-6 to TRBJ1-4; D unresolved. Germline V gene sequence: CDR1 MNHNY, CDR2 SVGAGI (reference sequence). V lost 2 bases, J lost 0 bases, and 7 bases lay in between. This CDR3 comprises 15 residues. The CDR3 here is CASSYLTTTNEKLFF. As DNA, the CDR3 is TGTGCCAGCAGTTACCTGACAACAACTAATGAAAAACTGTTTTTT.

This clone was found many times. This chain uses TRBV19 with TRBJ2-7, with D possibly being TRBD1 (6 bases). The CDR3 extends over 16 amino acids. Trimming cost V 5 bases and J 5 bases, with 22 bases left between them. CDR1 and CDR2 from the germline V gene are LNHDA and SQIVND (reference sequence). CDR3 in amino acids: CASSRYRVSDADEQYF. The CDR3 bases are TGTGCCAGTAGTCGCTACAGGGTCTCAGATGCCGACGAGCAGTACTTC.

This clone was counted many times. The chain employs TRBV18 and TRBJ2-2, with D maybe TRBD2 (6 bases). CDR3 length: 14 amino acids. V shed 4 bases and J shed 4 bases, with 10 bases lying between them. Germline CDR1 KGHSH, CDR2 LQKENI. The CDR3 coding sequence is TGTGCCAGCTCACAGGGACTTGGCACCGGGGAGCTGTTTTTT. This gives the protein CASSQGLGTGELFF.

This clone was found many times. The chain recombines TRBV9 with TRBJ2-3; D might be TRBD1 (7 bases). CDR1 SGDLS and CDR2 YYNGEE come from the germline V gene. Trimming cost V 0 bases and J 4 bases, with 12 bases left between them. The CDR3 consists of 15 residues. As DNA, the CDR3 is TGTGCCAGCAGCGTAGGGAGGGGGCGCGCAGATACGCAGTATTTT. As protein: CASSVGRGRADTQYF.

This clone was detected ten times or more. V usage is TRBV10-2 and J usage is TRBJ2-2; 8 bases are a match to TRBD2. V lost 7 bases to trimming and J lost 7 bases; unmatched junction nucleotides: 8. Per germline, CDR1 WSHSY and CDR2 SAAADI. This CDR3 is built from 14 residues. The CDR3 reads CASKVGLAIGELFF. As DNA, the CDR3 is TGCGCCAGCAAAGTTGGACTAGCCATCGGGGAGCTGTTTTTT.

In its sample, this clone was seen many times. The chain couples TRBV14 to TRBJ2-5; TRBD2 matches 13 bases. V lost 4 bases and J lost 4; bases outside the gene matches: 3. The germline V gene has CDR1 SGHDN and CDR2 FVKESK. This CDR3 has 15 amino acids. DNA of the CDR3: TGTGCCAGCAGCCCCTGGACTAGCGGGGGAGAGACCCAGTACTTC. Protein: CASSPWTSGGETQYF.

This clone was observed many times. The chain links TRBV7-9 to TRBJ1-4; D is uncertain. The CDR3 sequence is 13 residues long. Germline CDR1 is SEHNR and CDR2 is FQNEAQ (reference sequence). The V end was cut by 4 bases, the J end by 6 bases, with 9 bases between. The CDR3 here is CASSSGLYEKLFF. The CDR3 coding sequence is TGTGCCAGCAGCTCCGGACTTTATGAAAAACTGTTTTTT.

This clone was counted many times. This sequence joins TRBV27 and TRBJ2-5; 13 nucleotides line up with TRBD2. The CDR3 totals 16 residues. V was clipped by 5 bases and J by 5 bases; unmatched bases: 8. From germline, CDR1 is MNHEY and CDR2 SMNVEV (reference sequence). CDR3: CASSQRTSGRGETQYF. CDR3 DNA: TGTGCCAGCAGTCAACGGACTAGCGGGAGAGGTGAGACCCAGTACTTC.

This clone was recorded many times. The chain links TRBV10-3 to TRBJ2-3; tentative D call: TRBD1 (6 bases). CDR3 length: 12 amino acids. Trimming pared 11 bases from V and 2 bases from J, leaving 11 bases between. Germline lookup yields CDR1 ENHRY and CDR2 SYGVKD. The CDR3: CASGQSTDTQYF. In DNA, the CDR3 is TGTGCCTCCGGACAGTCCACAGATACGCAGTATTTT.

Within the sample, this clone is medium-sized. V usage is TRBV2 and J usage is TRBJ1-2; no firm D call. CDR1 SNHLY and CDR2 FYNNEI come from the germline V gene. V was clipped by 8 bases and J by 5 bases, with 24 bases between them. There are 16 residues in the CDR3. The CDR3 DNA is TGTGCCAGCCTAAGGGAGGACCCAAACGTTTTATATGGCTACACCTTC. Amino acid sequence: CASLREDPNVLYGYTF.

This clone was seen only a few times. J is TRBJ2-1 and V is TRBV29-1; D perhaps matches TRBD2 (6 bases). Trimming left V 7 bases short and J 4 bases short, with 17 bases between. Germline V CDR1 and CDR2: SQVTM, ANQGSEA. The CDR3 consists of 14 residues. The CDR3 sequence is CSGLAETLYNEQFF. CDR3 coding DNA: TGCAGCGGTTTAGCGGAAACTTTGTACAATGAGCAGTTCTTC.

In its sample, this clone was seen many times. The chain is built from TRBV19 and TRBJ2-1; TRBD2 might be the D (7 bases). Germline V gene data show CDR1 as LNHDA and CDR2 as SQIVND (reference sequence). The CDR3 contains 16 residues. Trimming shortened V by 1 base and J by 9 bases, and 19 bases separated the two germline ends. Written as DNA, the CDR3 is TGTGCCAGTAGTATAGTAGGTATAGGGGGGGCTGGTGAGCAGTTCTTC. This gives the protein CASSIVGIGGAGEQFF.

This clone was seen repeatedly, ten times or more. The chain uses TRBV6-1 and TRBJ2-3; 11 positions match TRBD2. After removal of 2 bases from V and 0 bases from J, the junction contained 10 bases not matched to a gene. Germline CDR1 reads MNHNS; CDR2 reads SASEGT. This CDR3 is built from 19 residues. CDR3 in amino acids: CASSELAGGIYSSTDTQYF. CDR3 DNA: TGTGCCAGCAGTGAACTAGCGGGGGGCATATATTCTAGCACAGATACGCAGTATTTT.

This clone appeared many times. The chain recombines TRBV11-2 with TRBJ2-3; 10 bases line up with TRBD1. Germline trimming cut 5 bases from V and 5 bases from J; bases unmatched to any gene: 7. CDR3 length equals 15 residues. The V gene's germline CDR1 is SGHAT and CDR2 FQNNGV. CDR3 in amino acids: CASSIRDRGIDTQYF. The CDR3 DNA is TGTGCCAGCAGCATCAGGGACAGGGGAATAGATACGCAGTATTTT.